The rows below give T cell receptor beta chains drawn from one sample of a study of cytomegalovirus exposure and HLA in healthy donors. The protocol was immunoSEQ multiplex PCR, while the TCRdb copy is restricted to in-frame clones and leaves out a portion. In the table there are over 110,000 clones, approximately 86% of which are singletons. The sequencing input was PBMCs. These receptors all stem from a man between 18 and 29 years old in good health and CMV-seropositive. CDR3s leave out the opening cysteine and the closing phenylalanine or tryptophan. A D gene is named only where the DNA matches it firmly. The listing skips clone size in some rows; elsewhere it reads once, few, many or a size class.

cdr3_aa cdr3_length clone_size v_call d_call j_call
ASSMAGLATSSYNEQF 16 once TRBV19 TRBD2 TRBJ2-1
ASRQGTEAF 9 few TRBV27 NA TRBJ1-1
ASLPRVGTEAF 11 NA TRBV25-1 NA TRBJ1-1
ASRWDRATFYEQY 13 NA TRBV6-5 TRBD1 TRBJ2-7
ASRPRQTEAF 10 NA TRBV6-1 NA TRBJ1-1
ASSRTITEAF 10 once TRBV28 NA TRBJ1-1
ASSQGRLAGGYNEQF 15 NA TRBV7-6 TRBD2 TRBJ2-1
ASSLAGGNEQF 11 NA TRBV5-4 TRBD2 TRBJ2-1
ASSVDPQGEKLF 12 NA TRBV9 TRBD1 TRBJ1-4
ASSPYTNRPGEQF 13 NA TRBV6-5 NA TRBJ2-1
ASSGTVNYGYT 11 NA TRBV9 NA TRBJ1-2
ASSLDRVGGGRLGDEQF 17 NA TRBV5-6 NA TRBJ2-1
SVGRPEAF 8 NA TRBV29-1 NA TRBJ1-1
ASSYGDTGEQY 11 few TRBV5-1 NA TRBJ2-7
ASSRGGGNSYNEQF 14 NA TRBV18 TRBD2 TRBJ2-1
ASSQVRGVYDEQF 13 NA TRBV14 TRBD2 TRBJ2-1
ASSESAGGLGQY 12 NA TRBV10-1 TRBD2 TRBJ2-7
ASSLFPSGGPGELF 14 NA TRBV5-1 TRBD2 TRBJ2-2
ASSYRPGGSYEQY 13 NA TRBV6-5 TRBD1 TRBJ2-7
ASRDRVTNEKLF 12 NA TRBV19 TRBD1 TRBJ1-4
ASSLFAGGPTDTQY 14 NA TRBV11-1 TRBD2 TRBJ2-3
ASSPSKSWRTEAF 13 NA TRBV14 NA TRBJ1-1
ASSQGTGGYNEQF 13 NA TRBV4-1 TRBD1 TRBJ2-1